These 8 T cell receptor beta chains were all obtained from the same sample, sequenced in a study of CD8 T cells in ankylosing spondylitis. Study-wide results and caveats: Characteristic of ankylosing spondylitis blood, it appeared, was a TCR beta motif comprising several highly homologous variants.

These receptors' antigens are unknown. Via MiXCR, TCRdb re-called the 5' RACE reads, giving one row per CDR3 protein. The sample lists about 390,000 distinct CDR3 sequences; about a fifth were seen once. Sequenced material: blood, either unsorted or a sorted T cell fraction (not recorded which). The source of these receptors is a male donor with ankylosing spondylitis.

This clonotype was observed a few times. The V call is TRBV24-1, the J call TRBJ2-1; D gene unclear. V gave up 9 bases and J gave up 7 bases, with 15 bases separating them. The CDR3 extends over 13 amino acids. Germline V gene sequence: CDR1 KGHDR, CDR2 SFDVKD. CDR3 loop: CATRINYGNEQFF. The CDR3 DNA reads as TGTGCCACCCGAATCAACTACGGGAATGAGCAGTTCTTC.

The table lists this clonotype with a few counts. The chain employs TRBV7-3 and TRBJ2-4; a weak D match, TRBD2 (7 bases). There are 13 residues in the CDR3. V was clipped by 2 bases and J by 8 bases, with 10 bases between them. Germline CDR1 is SGHTA and CDR2 is FQGTGA. The CDR3 sequence: CASSLEGGDIQYF. The CDR3 DNA sequence: TGTGCCAGCAGCTTAGAGGGGGGGGACATTCAGTACTTC.

Comment on this clonotype: Relative to the germline gene, one junction end is altered; a read error may explain this. V gene TRBV6-1 combines with J gene TRBJ1-2; D unresolved. The CDR3 is made up of 13 amino acids. Germline V gene sequence: CDR1 MNHNS, CDR2 SASEGT. The CDR3 DNA is TGTGCCACCAGTGTACCGGCCCCTGGTGGCTACACCTTC. Residues: CATSVPAPGGYTF.

This clonotype was counted many times. This CDR3 is CASSPGNQETQYF. The CDR3 nucleotides are TGTGCCAGCTCACCTGGAAACCAAGAGACCCAGTACTTC. The chain joins TRBV18 to TRBJ2-5; D is undetermined. The CDR3 loop spans 13 amino acids. Germline CDR1 reads KGHSH; CDR2 reads LQKENI. Trimming left V 3 bases short and J 0 bases short, with 5 bases between.

This clonotype was seen many times. CDR3 bases: TGTGCCAGCAGCGTCGGTCCCTACAATGAGCAGTTCTTC. Translation gives CASSVGPYNEQFF. The chain uses TRBV9 and TRBJ2-1; D gene uncertain. CDR1 SGDLS and CDR2 YYNGEE come from the germline V gene. Trimming cost V 2 bases and J 2 bases, with 5 bases left between them. The length of the CDR3 is 13 residues.

This clonotype was observed many times. The chain links TRBV4-2 to TRBJ1-5; D remains ambiguous. From germline, CDR1 is LGHNA and CDR2 YNFKEQ. This CDR3 has 15 residues. Trimming removed 0 bases from V and 7 bases from J, with 13 bases in between. The CDR3 loop reads CASSQDGLSRQPQHF. DNA of the CDR3: TGTGCCAGCAGCCAAGATGGTCTCTCGAGGCAGCCCCAGCATTTT.

This clonotype came up a few times. The chain employs TRBV18 and TRBJ2-1; D is unresolved. The CDR3 consists of 16 residues. V was pared by 6 bases and J by 0 bases, with 15 bases between. Per germline, CDR1 KGHSH and CDR2 LQKENI. This CDR3 reads CASSPGPASSYNEQFF. In DNA form, the CDR3 reads TGTGCCAGCTCTCCCGGTCCAGCGAGCTCCTACAATGAGCAGTTCTTC. Full variable domain (outside the CDR3, taken from reference TRBV18 and TRBJ2-1): NAGVMQNPRHLVRRRGQEARLRCSPMKGHSHVYWYRQLPEEGLKFMVYLQKENIIDESGMPKERFSAEFPKEGPSILRIQQVVRGDSAAYFCASSPGPASSYNEQFFGPGTRLTVL.

The rearrangement joins TRBV11-1 to TRBJ2-1; D possibly corresponds to TRBD2 (6 bases). Germline V gene data show CDR1 as SGHAT and CDR2 as FQDESV (reference sequence). Trimming took 5 bases from V and 5 from J, leaving 16 bases between them. The CDR3 loop spans 15 amino acids. The CDR3 spells CASSPRGTGDNEQFF. Written as DNA, the CDR3 is TGTGCCAGCAGCCCCCGGGGGACGGGAGACAATGAGCAGTTCTTC.